This T cell receptor (beta chain) was identified during a study of blood T cells in healthy people across ages. This clonotype came up a few times. The length of the CDR3 is 14 residues. The V and J ends lost 3 bases and 2 bases respectively, with 10 bases between them. Germline CDR1 SEHNR, CDR2 FQNEAQ (reference sequence). PCR was performed a second time for about 6 to 12 cycles using a sample-barcoded 5' primer and a J-beta primer mix. TCRdb re-called the 5' RACE reads with MiXCR, one entry per CDR3 protein. The table lists some 760,000 distinct CDR3 sequences, approximately 25% of them singletons, with 9.4% in the top ten. The data also belong to a second study, concerning T cells of mothers and their children.

Specimen: blood. V usage is TRBV7-9 and J usage is TRBJ2-5, with a possible D match to TRBD2 (6 bases). This clonotype was sampled from a boy under 18 in good health. The CDR3 DNA sequence: TGTGCCAGCAGCTTTACGGGGGATCAAGAGACCCAGTACTTC. It is translated as CASSFTGDQETQYF.